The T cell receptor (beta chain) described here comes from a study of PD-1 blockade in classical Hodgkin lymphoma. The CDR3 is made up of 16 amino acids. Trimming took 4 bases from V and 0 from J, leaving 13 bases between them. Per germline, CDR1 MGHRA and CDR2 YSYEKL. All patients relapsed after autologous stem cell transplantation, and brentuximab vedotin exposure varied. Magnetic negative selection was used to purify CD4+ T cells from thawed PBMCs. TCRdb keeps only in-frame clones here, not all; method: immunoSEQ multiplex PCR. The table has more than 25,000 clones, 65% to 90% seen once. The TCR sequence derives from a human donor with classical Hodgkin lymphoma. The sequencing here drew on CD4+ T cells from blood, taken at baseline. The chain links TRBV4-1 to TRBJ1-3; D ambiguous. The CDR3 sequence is CASSRRGLISGNTIYF. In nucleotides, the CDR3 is TGCGCCAGCAGCCGACGCGGACTCATCTCTGGAAACACCATATATTTT.